These 14 T cell receptor beta chains originate from one sample sequenced in a study of T cell repertoires in cytomegalovirus infection. TCRdb analysed the reads with MiXCR anew, one entry per CDR3 protein. Counted here are 95,000 to 150,000 distinct CDR3 sequences, approximately 30% occurring once; the ten biggest clones make up around three fifths. Their antigens remain unidentified. The material sequenced was CD8+ T cells from cultured PBMCs, taken from culture after CMV antigen stimulation. These receptors all come from a human donor in good health (CMV status not recorded). Some clones in this sample may be carry-over from other donors' samples.

This sequence joins TRBV6-2 or TRBV6-3 and TRBJ1-1; TRBD1 agrees at 7 bases. The CDR3 loop spans 15 amino acids. Germline V gene lookup returns CDR1 MNHEY and CDR2 SVGEGT. With V trimmed by 0 bases and J by 4 bases, 5 bases remained unmatched. CDR3 protein: CASSYSSGGGTEAFF. For the CDR3, the DNA is TGTGCCAGCAGTTACTCTTCAGGGGGAGGCACTGAAGCTTTCTTT.

In this sample, this clonotype turned up a few times. The chain is built from TRBV27 and TRBJ1-1; no clear D. CDR3 length equals 15 residues. V was shortened by 5 bases and J by 4 bases, with 17 bases between the two germline ends. Germline CDR1 and CDR2: MNHEY and SMNVEV (reference sequence). This CDR3 reads CASSPYQYRGTEAFF. CDR3 in DNA: TGTGCCAGCAGTCCTTACCAATATCGGGGCACTGAAGCTTTCTTT.

Comment on this clonotype: The junction and the germline gene differ at one end; a read error may be behind it. The J gene is TRBJ2-7, the V gene TRBV6-6; D uncertain. Germline CDR1 reads MNHNY; CDR2 reads SVGAGI (reference sequence). The CDR3 contains 17 residues. CDR3 protein: CASRIYNLVGTSHEQYF. The CDR3 region has the DNA TGTGCCAGCAGGATTTATAACCTTGTGGGTACCTCCCACGAGCAGTACTTC.

This chain uses TRBV12-3 or TRBV12-4 with TRBJ2-2; no reliable D call. This CDR3 region has 16 residues. V was cut by 7 bases and J by 2 bases, with 17 bases left in between. The CDR3 loop reads CASTQVVSENTGELFF. Here the CDR3 DNA reads TGTGCCAGCACCCAAGTGGTGTCGGAAAACACCGGGGAGCTGTTTTTT.

The chain carries TRBV4-3 and TRBJ1-2; a weak D match, TRBD1 (5 bases). Germline assignment: CDR1 LGHNA and CDR2 YSLEER. The V gene lost 0 bases and the J gene lost 0 bases, with 11 bases spanning the gap. The length of the CDR3 is 16 residues. In DNA, the CDR3 is TGCGCCAGCAGCCAAGATCGGGGGTATACTAACTATGGCTACACCTTC. Translation gives CASSQDRGYTNYGYTF.

The chain recombines TRBV20-1 with TRBJ2-3; D is unclear. The CDR3 runs to 15 residues. CDR1 is DFQATT, CDR2 SNEGSKA, per germline (reference sequence). The V end lost 2 bases, the J end lost 1 base, and 13 bases lay between the germline ends. The CDR3 DNA reads as TGCAGTGCTAGAAGGGTCACCTCAGGCACAGATACGCAGTATTTT. Protein: CSARRVTSGTDTQYF.

As concerns this clonotype: The germline gene is not matched at one end of the junction; a read error may be the cause. The chain couples TRBV11-2 to TRBJ1-6; D is undetermined. Germline V lookup: CDR1 SGHAT, CDR2 FQNNGV. There are 15 residues in the CDR3. The CDR3 DNA sequence: TGTACCAGCAGCTTAGATCCCCTTCCCAATTCACCCCTCCACTTT. This translates into CTSSLDPLPNSPLHF.

The chain carries TRBV7-2 and TRBJ1-2, with 7 bases fitting TRBD1. Germline V CDR1 and CDR2: SGHTA, FQGNSA. The trim removed 5 bases at V and 3 bases at J, leaving 12 bases unmatched. This CDR3 contains 16 residues. CDR3 DNA sequence: TGTGCCAGCAGCGTCGTAGCCAGGGGGGGCGACTATGGCTACACCTTC. It specifies CASSVVARGGDYGYTF.

This clonotype occurred a few times. The rearrangement joins TRBV7-2 to TRBJ1-2; unclear D gene. Trimming took off 4 bases at V and 4 bases at J, with 13 bases between the two ends. Germline V gene sequence: CDR1 SGHTA, CDR2 FQGNSA. This CDR3 is built from 14 residues. In nucleotides, the CDR3 is TGTGCCAGCAGCTCCACCCCTCCCCTCTATGGCTACACCTTC. Its protein is CASSSTPPLYGYTF. The full variable domain, its missing parts supplied by reference TRBV7-2 and TRBJ1-2, is GAGVSQSPSNKVTEKGKDVELRCDPISGHTALYWYRQSLGQGLEFLIYFQGNSAPDKSGLPSDRFSAERTGGSVSTLTIQRTQQEDSAVYLCASSSTPPLYGYTFGSGTRLTVV.

The V call is TRBV12-5, the J call TRBJ2-5, with D possibly matching TRBD2 (7 bases). Germline CDR1 is LGHNT and CDR2 is FRNRAP. This CDR3 region has 15 residues. Trimming took 1 base from V and 3 from J, leaving 12 bases between them. CDR3 nucleotides: TGTGCTAGTGGTTTGGCCCCGGGGGGCGAAGAGACCCAGTACTTC. Residues: CASGLAPGGEETQYF.

This clonotype was picked up one time. The chain has TRBV5-5 and TRBJ1-2, with TRBD1 matching 7 bases. The germline V gene has CDR1 SGHKS and CDR2 YYEKEE (reference sequence). Trimming removed 4 bases from V and 6 bases from J; junction bases left unmatched: 12. The CDR3 spans 15 residues. The CDR3 DNA is TGTGCCAGCAGCCAAGAGACAGGGTTCGTGGATGGCTACACCTTC. It yields the protein CASSQETGFVDGYTF. Supplemented by reference TRBV5-5 and TRBJ1-2, the full variable domain reads DAGVTQSPTHLIKTRGQQVTLRCSPISGHKSVSWYQQVLGQGPQFIFQYYEKEERGRGNFPDRFSARQFPNYSSELNVNALLLGDSALYLCASSQETGFVDGYTFGSGTRLTVV.

This clonotype showed up just a few times. The V call is TRBV4-1, the J call TRBJ2-3, with a weak D call TRBD1 (6 bases). Between the trimmed V and J ends, which lost 3 bases and 5 bases, there was a span of 18 bases. The CDR3 contains 16 residues. Germline loops: CDR1 MGHRA, CDR2 YSYEKL. The DNA for the CDR3 is TGCGCCAGCAGCCAGATCTTACAACAGGGAGTAGATACGCAGTATTTT. Encoded protein: CASSQILQQGVDTQYF.

The V and J genes are TRBV4-1 and TRBJ1-2; tentatively, D is TRBD1 (6 bases). The CDR3 has 15 residues. Germline V gene data show CDR1 as MGHRA and CDR2 as YSYEKL. V dropped 1 base and J dropped 4 bases, with 13 bases sitting between them. The CDR3 spells CASSQGGKTGYGYTF. The CDR3 coding sequence is TGCGCCAGCAGCCAAGGAGGGAAGACAGGCTATGGCTACACCTTC.

The J gene is TRBJ2-5, the V gene TRBV4-1; TRBD2 agrees at 14 bases. V trimming: 3 bases; J trimming: 2 bases; junction bases outside the gene matches: 8. CDR1 MGHRA and CDR2 YSYEKL come from the germline V gene. The CDR3 consists of 18 residues. CDR3 DNA: TGCGCCAGCAGCCACCCCAGACTAGCGGGGGGGTCACAAGAGACCCAGTACTTC. Translating it yields CASSHPRLAGGSQETQYF.